This T cell receptor (beta chain) was retrieved from a study of cytomegalovirus exposure and HLA in healthy donors. A few counts support this clone. The PCR employed 60 Vbeta primers together with 13 Jbeta primers. Some clones are missing from TCRdb's copy, which holds only in-frame ones; the method was immunoSEQ multiplex PCR. The sample holds 160,000 or so clones, about 80% seen once. The germline V gene has CDR1 SGDLS and CDR2 YYNGEE. The CDR3 is made up of 14 amino acids. V trimming: 0 bases; J trimming: 2 bases; junction bases outside the gene matches: 1. The V gene is TRBV9, the J gene TRBJ1-2; 7 bases map to TRBD1. The sequence was obtained from a man aged 35 to 55 in good health and CMV-seronegative. Sequenced material: PBMCs. CDR3 protein: CASSVVGQNYGYTF. The CDR3 DNA reads TGTGCCAGCAGCGTAGTGGGACAGAACTATGGCTACACCTTC.